These 26 T cell receptor beta chains were all obtained from the same sample, sequenced in a study of blood T cell repertoires in COVID-19. Using immunoSEQ multiplex PCR, the repertoire was profiled, and TCRdb retains in-frame clones only, with some absent. The sample holds around 700,000 clones; about 90% are singletons and the top ten take about 0.24%. The material sequenced was peripheral blood. The receptors originated from a woman aged 18-29 years with acute or convalescent COVID-19.

The chain recombines TRBV5-6 with TRBJ2-7, with 7 nucleotides matching TRBD1. With V trimmed by 4 bases and J by 1 base, 5 bases remained unmatched. The CDR3 length is 14 residues. From germline, CDR1 is SGHDT and CDR2 YYEEEE. The CDR3 sequence is CASSLTGSSYEQYF. The CDR3, as DNA: TGTGCCAGCAGCCTGACAGGGTCTTCCTACGAGCAGTACTTC.

V and J are TRBV6-1 and TRBJ1-1, with 11 bases matching TRBD1. V was pared by 2 bases and J by 5 bases, with 10 bases of the junction left unmatched. This CDR3 is 17 amino acids long. Germline V gene lookup returns CDR1 MNHNS and CDR2 SASEGT. In DNA, the CDR3 is TGTGCCAGCAGTGAAAGAGTTCGGACAGGGGGCGCGACTGAAGCTTTCTTT. The encoded protein is CASSERVRTGGATEAFF.

The chain recombines TRBV2 with TRBJ1-2, with a tentative D call TRBD1 (6 bases). Trimming stripped 6 bases from V and 6 bases from J, with 20 bases between. The CDR3 is 15 residues long. Germline lookup yields CDR1 SNHLY and CDR2 FYNNEI. For the CDR3, the DNA is TGTGCCAGCAGCCGAAACACCGGGACATTTAATGGCTACACCTTC. It translates to CASSRNTGTFNGYTF.

With respect to this clone: The identical CDR3 is also encoded by other nucleotide sequences in the sample. The chain couples TRBV6-5 to TRBJ1-5; 8 positions agree with TRBD1. Germline V lookup: CDR1 MNHEY, CDR2 SVGAGI. V lost 6 bases to trimming and J lost 2 bases; unmatched junction nucleotides: 6. The CDR3 spans 15 residues. CDR3 nucleotides: TGTGCCAGCAGGCTGACAGGGGTCGGCAATCAGCCCCAGCATTTT. Translating it yields CASRLTGVGNQPQHF.

The V gene is TRBV7-6, the J gene TRBJ1-2; D gene uncertain. Germline CDR1 and CDR2: SGHVS and FNYEAQ. The CDR3 contains 13 residues. The V and J ends lost 4 bases and 4 bases respectively, with 10 bases between them. The CDR3 region is CASSSLGPYGYTF. CDR3 DNA sequence: TGTGCCAGCAGCTCCCTGGGCCCCTATGGCTACACCTTC.

This rearrangement joins TRBV6-2 or TRBV6-3 to TRBJ1-1; D unclear. This CDR3 spans 13 amino acids. Germline CDR1 and CDR2: MNHEY and SVGEGT. The ends were cut back, 2 bases at V and 3 bases at J, with 7 bases in the middle. CDR3 sequence (DNA): TGTGCCAGCAGTTACCGGGGATACACTGAAGCTTTCTTT. Its protein product is CASSYRGYTEAFF.

The V and J genes are TRBV7-2 and TRBJ1-2; maybe TRBD1 (5 bases). This CDR3 is built from 14 residues. The germline V gene has CDR1 SGHTA and CDR2 FQGNSA. Trimming removed 1 base from V and 7 bases from J, with 13 bases in between. CDR3 in DNA: TGTGCCAGCAGCTTAGATGAAGGGGCCGTTGGCTACACCTTC. Translation gives CASSLDEGAVGYTF.

Comment on this clone: Distinct nucleotide sequences in the sample also encode this CDR3. The chain carries TRBV12-3 or TRBV12-4 and TRBJ1-2; the D is unclear. The length of the CDR3 is 12 residues. The V and J ends lost 3 bases and 5 bases respectively, with 7 bases between them. CDR3 sequence: CASSFSGYGYTF. CDR3 DNA: TGTGCCAGCAGTTTTAGCGGTTATGGCTACACCTTC.

The chain links TRBV18 to TRBJ2-7; 7 bases fit TRBD1. The CDR3 sequence is 17 residues long. Germline CDR1 is KGHSH and CDR2 is LQKENI. The J segment lost 5 bases and the V segment lost 2 bases, leaving 15 bases of the junction unmatched. The chain's CDR3 is CASSPGSRGGSLHEQYF. The DNA for the CDR3 is TGTGCCAGCTCACCAGGATCTCGAGGGGGCAGTCTCCACGAGCAGTACTTC.

This CDR3 is CATSRVGATNEKLFF. The CDR3 nucleotides are TGTGCCACCAGCAGAGTAGGAGCAACTAATGAAAAACTGTTTTTT. The V and J genes are TRBV15 and TRBJ1-4; D ambiguous. V shed 1 base and J shed 0 bases, with 6 bases lying between them. This CDR3 region has 15 residues. In germline, CDR1 is LNHNV, CDR2 YYDKDF (reference sequence). Supplemented by reference TRBV15 and TRBJ1-4, the full variable domain reads DAMVIQNPRYQVTQFGKPVTLSCSQTLNHNVMYWYQQKSSQAPKLLFHYYDKDFNNEADTPDNFQSRRPNTSFCFLDIRSPGLGDTAMYLCATSRVGATNEKLFFGSGTQLSVL.

Concerning this clone: Relative to the germline gene, one junction end is altered; a read error may explain this. This chain connects TRBV7-9 to TRBJ1-2; D remains ambiguous. This CDR3 is 13 amino acids long. Germline assignment: CDR1 SEHNR and CDR2 FQNEAQ (reference sequence). CDR3 amino acids: CASSLADIPSYSF. CDR3 nucleotide sequence: TGTGCCAGCAGCTTAGCAGATATCCCAAGCTACTCCTTC.

This chain links TRBV7-5 with TRBJ2-2; TRBD1 reflects the table's D call only, with no check against the DNA. TRBV7-5 is an annotated pseudogene. The CDR3 has 16 amino acids. CDR3 sequence reads: CARSLGSGNGTGELFF. The CDR3 DNA reads as TGTGCCAGAAGCTTAGGGTCAGGGAACGGCACCGGGGAGCTGTTTTTT.

The chain couples TRBV30 to TRBJ2-3, with D perhaps TRBD2 (5 bases). This CDR3 has 17 residues. The germline V gene has CDR1 GTSNPN and CDR2 SVGIG (reference sequence). Trimming pared 1 base from V and 0 bases from J, leaving 17 bases between. The DNA for the CDR3 is TGTGCCTGGAGTGGGGAGAGTACAGACCCTAGCACAGATACGCAGTATTTT. Its protein product is CAWSGESTDPSTDTQYF.

The genes are TRBV28 and TRBJ2-4; maybe TRBD1 (5 bases). The CDR3 loop spans 15 amino acids. Germline V gene lookup returns CDR1 MDHEN and CDR2 SYDVKM. V lost 7 bases and J 12 bases, leaving 25 bases between the germline ends. The CDR3 is CASNPKRQGESNQYF. CDR3 in DNA: TGTGCCAGCAACCCTAAACGGCAGGGCGAGTCAAATCAGTACTTC. Based on the CDR3 plus reference TRBV28 and TRBJ2-4, the full variable domain is DVKVTQSSRYLVKRTGEKVFLECVQDMDHENMFWYRQDPGLGLRLIYFSYDVKMKEKGDIPEGYSVSREKKERFSLILESASTNQTSMYLCASNPKRQGESNQYFGAGTRLSVL.

Written as DNA, the CDR3 is TGTGCCAGCAGCTCGGCAGGGTCAGGAAACACCATATATTTT. It is translated as CASSSAGSGNTIYF. The genes are TRBV7-9 and TRBJ1-3, with a possible D match to TRBD1 (5 bases). Germline values: CDR1 SEHNR, CDR2 FQNEAQ (reference sequence). The CDR3 spans 14 residues. V lost 4 bases and J lost 4, with 11 bases in between.

The chain employs TRBV12-3 or TRBV12-4 and TRBJ1-1, with D tentatively TRBD1 (6 bases). CDR3 size: 11 residues. Trimming shortened V by 3 bases and J by 10 bases, and 9 bases separated the two germline ends. CDR3 residues: CASSLTTGAFF. DNA of the CDR3: TGTGCCAGCAGTTTGACGACAGGAGCTTTCTTT.

This chain connects TRBV4-2 to TRBJ2-7; tentative D call: TRBD2 (6 bases). This CDR3 has 16 amino acids. CDR1 is LGHNA and CDR2 is YNFKEQ in the germline V gene. V lost 4 bases and J lost 6, with 22 bases in between. The CDR3 coding sequence is TGTGCCAGCAGCCCCGGGGAGGAAGTCGAGATAGGCGAGCAGTACTTC. Translating gives CASSPGEEVEIGEQYF.

This clone was detected once. This chain connects TRBV18 to TRBJ2-5; TRBD1 agrees at 7 bases. The trim removed 0 bases at V and 7 bases at J, leaving 8 bases unmatched. The germline gives CDR1 KGHSH, CDR2 LQKENI. This CDR3 has 15 residues. The CDR3 spells CASSPPRQGVGTQYF. The CDR3 nucleotides are TGTGCCAGCTCACCACCCCGCCAGGGGGTCGGGACCCAGTACTTC.

The chain employs TRBV3-1 (or the pseudogene TRBV3-2) and TRBJ2-5, with D possibly matching TRBD2 (5 bases). Germline assignment: CDR1 LGHDT and CDR2 YNNKEL (reference sequence). Trimming pared 0 bases from V and 6 bases from J, leaving 14 bases between. This CDR3 is 15 amino acids long. Here the CDR3 DNA reads TGTGCCAGCAGCCAAGATCTGGTAGCGTCGAAGACCCAGTACTTC. Amino acids: CASSQDLVASKTQYF.

The genes are TRBV10-3 and TRBJ1-1; D is perhaps TRBD1 (5 bases). CDR3 length: 16 amino acids. CDR1 is ENHRY, CDR2 SYGVKD, per germline. V shed 0 bases and J shed 1 base, with 12 bases lying between them. The CDR3 is CAISESTDNPNTEAFF. CDR3 sequence (DNA): TGTGCCATCAGTGAGTCGACAGACAATCCGAACACTGAAGCTTTCTTT.

Here the CDR3 reads CASSARGGLETQYF. CDR3 sequence (DNA): TGTGCCAGCAGCGCCCGGGGGGGCCTGGAGACCCAGTACTTC. The chain recombines TRBV9 with TRBJ2-5; TRBD2 matches at 8 bases. Germline V gives CDR1 SGDLS, CDR2 YYNGEE. The CDR3 spans 14 residues. With V trimmed by 3 bases and J by 5 bases, 6 bases remained unmatched. The full variable domain, completed using reference TRBV9 and TRBJ2-5, is DSGVTQTPKHLITATGQRVTLRCSPRSGDLSVYWYQQSLDQGLQFLIQYYNGEERAKGNILERFSAQQFPDLHSELNLSSLELGDSALYFCASSARGGLETQYFGPGTRLLVL.

The chain couples TRBV11-2 to TRBJ1-2; D unresolved. This CDR3 is built from 15 residues. Germline values: CDR1 SGHAT, CDR2 FQNNGV. Trimming left V 4 bases short and J 5 bases short, with 17 bases between. The CDR3, as DNA: TGTGCCAGCAGCTCGCCCTGGACTGTATTGTATGGCTACACCTTC. Its translation: CASSSPWTVLYGYTF.

The rearrangement joins TRBV19 to TRBJ1-2; D gene ambiguous. The V end was cut by 6 bases, the J end by 4 bases, with 6 bases between. This CDR3 contains 11 residues. CDR1 LNHDA and CDR2 SQIVND come from the germline V gene (reference sequence). DNA for the CDR3: TGTGCCAGTAGAGAACTCTATGGCTACACCTTC. It encodes CASRELYGYTF. Variable domain in full (rest from reference TRBV19 and TRBJ1-2): DGGITQSPKYLFRKEGQNVTLSCEQNLNHDAMYWYRQDPGQGLRLIYYSQIVNDFQKGDIAEGYSVSREKKESFPLTVTSAQKNPTAFYLCASRELYGYTFGSGTRLTVV.

Here the CDR3 reads CASSYSPVPYEQYF. CDR3 DNA: TGTGCCAGCAGTTACTCCCCGGTCCCCTACGAGCAGTACTTC. This chain connects TRBV6-5 to TRBJ2-7, with D unresolved. Germline V gives CDR1 MNHEY, CDR2 SVGAGI. CDR3 size: 14 residues. V dropped 0 bases and J dropped 2 bases, with 8 bases sitting between them.

This chain uses TRBV6-1 with TRBJ2-7; D remains unclear. V lost 2 bases, J lost 4 bases, and 12 bases lay in between. The V gene's germline CDR1 is MNHNS and CDR2 SASEGT. This CDR3 is built from 14 residues. The CDR3 loop is CASSELQRRYEQYF. CDR3 DNA: TGTGCCAGCAGTGAATTGCAAAGGCGGTACGAGCAGTACTTC.

This clone was seen only a few times. This chain links TRBV29-1 with TRBJ2-7, with D perhaps matching TRBD1 (6 bases). Germline V gene lookup returns CDR1 SQVTM and CDR2 ANQGSEA. V lost 6 bases, J lost 4 bases, and 13 bases lay in between. This CDR3 is built from 12 residues. CDR3 sequence reads: CSVVQGTYEQYF. In nucleotides, the CDR3 is TGCAGCGTCGTACAGGGAACTTACGAGCAGTACTTC.